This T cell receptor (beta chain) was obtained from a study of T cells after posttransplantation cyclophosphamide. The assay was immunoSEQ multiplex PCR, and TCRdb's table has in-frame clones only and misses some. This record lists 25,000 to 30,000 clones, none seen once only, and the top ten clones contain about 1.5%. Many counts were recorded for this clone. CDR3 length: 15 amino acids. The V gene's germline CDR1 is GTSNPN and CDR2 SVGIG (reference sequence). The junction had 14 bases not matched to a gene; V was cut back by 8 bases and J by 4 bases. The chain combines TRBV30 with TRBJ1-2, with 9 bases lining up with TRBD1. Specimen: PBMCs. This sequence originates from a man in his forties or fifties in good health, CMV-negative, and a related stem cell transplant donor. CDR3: CAGTDRGRFGYGYTF. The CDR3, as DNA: TGTGCCGGTACGGACAGGGGAAGATTCGGCTATGGCTACACCTTC.